This is a list of T cell receptor beta chains from one sample in a study of cytomegalovirus exposure and HLA in healthy donors. Profiled with immunoSEQ multiplex PCR; TCRdb holds only in-frame clones, not every one. The profile shows about 300,000 clones, just over 85% of them singletons. The sequenced sample consisted of PBMCs. The source of these receptors is a man in his forties in good health and CMV-seropositive. Both conserved end residues are part of each CDR3. Each record gives: J gene, CDR3 length, V gene, D gene, clone size, CDR3 DNA, CDR3 protein. A D gene is named only where the DNA matches it firmly. Size tells how often a clone was seen (once, few, many) or the class of an expanded clone, and some rows leave it out.

j_call: TRBJ2-6; cdr3_length: 16; v_call: TRBV27; d_call: TRBD1; clone_size: .; cdr3_nt: TGTGCCAGCAGTTCTTCAGGGGGCGTGGGTGCCAACGTCCTGACTTTC; cdr3_aa: CASSSSGGVGANVLTF
j_call: TRBJ1-2; cdr3_length: 14; v_call: TRBV7-2; d_call: .; clone_size: .; cdr3_nt: TGTGCCAGCAGCTCAAGACCCGACTGGTATGGCTACACCTTC; cdr3_aa: CASSSRPDWYGYTF
j_call: TRBJ2-5; cdr3_length: 14; v_call: TRBV18; d_call: .; clone_size: .; cdr3_nt: TGTGCCAGCTCACCGTGGGCTGGCGCGGAGACCCAGTACTTC; cdr3_aa: CASSPWAGAETQYF
j_call: TRBJ2-3; cdr3_length: 15; v_call: TRBV28; d_call: .; clone_size: .; cdr3_nt: TGTGCCAGCAGTTCTGGGGCGGAGGGCTCAGATACGCAGTATTTT; cdr3_aa: CASSSGAEGSDTQYF
j_call: TRBJ1-2; cdr3_length: 15; v_call: TRBV27; d_call: .; clone_size: .; cdr3_nt: TGTGCCAGCAGTTTATCACCAGATACGAACTATGGCTACACCTTC; cdr3_aa: CASSLSPDTNYGYTF
j_call: TRBJ1-5; cdr3_length: 13; v_call: TRBV2; d_call: .; clone_size: .; cdr3_nt: TGTGCCAGCAGTGAAGCATTCAGTCAGCCCCAGCATTTT; cdr3_aa: CASSEAFSQPQHF
j_call: TRBJ2-7; cdr3_length: 15; v_call: TRBV7-8; d_call: .; clone_size: .; cdr3_nt: TGTGCCAGCAGCCCGGGGGGAGCAGGGGCCTACGAGCAGTACTTC; cdr3_aa: CASSPGGAGAYEQYF
j_call: TRBJ2-7; cdr3_length: 15; v_call: TRBV6-6; d_call: .; clone_size: few; cdr3_nt: TGTGCCAGCAGTCCCCCGACAGCCGACTCCTACGAGCAGTACTTC; cdr3_aa: CASSPPTADSYEQYF
j_call: TRBJ1-3; cdr3_length: 14; v_call: TRBV19; d_call: TRBD1; clone_size: .; cdr3_nt: TGTGCCAGTAGTTGGGACAGCTCTGGAAACACCATATATTTT; cdr3_aa: CASSWDSSGNTIYF
j_call: TRBJ1-1; cdr3_length: 13; v_call: TRBV6-5; d_call: .; clone_size: few; cdr3_nt: TGTGCCAGCAACCCGGGCGCCCGGGATGAAGCTTTCTTT; cdr3_aa: CASNPGARDEAFF
j_call: TRBJ1-1; cdr3_length: 15; v_call: TRBV6-5; d_call: .; clone_size: .; cdr3_nt: TGTGCCAGCAGTAGAGAGACAGTGATGAACACTGAAGCTTTCTTT; cdr3_aa: CASSRETVMNTEAFF
j_call: TRBJ1-2; cdr3_length: 14; v_call: TRBV28; d_call: .; clone_size: .; cdr3_nt: TGTGCCAGCAGTTGGATCGGGACAAGCTATGGCTACACCTTC; cdr3_aa: CASSWIGTSYGYTF
j_call: TRBJ2-7; cdr3_length: 15; v_call: TRBV28; d_call: .; clone_size: .; cdr3_nt: TGTGCCAGCAGCTTAGGACAGTCCCACTCCTACGAGCAGTACTTC; cdr3_aa: CASSLGQSHSYEQYF
j_call: TRBJ1-5; cdr3_length: 13; v_call: TRBV27; d_call: .; clone_size: .; cdr3_nt: TGTGCCAGCAGTTTGGGGGGTAGCGGGGCCCAGCATTTT; cdr3_aa: CASSLGGSGAQHF
j_call: TRBJ2-1; cdr3_length: 17; v_call: TRBV27; d_call: TRBD2; clone_size: .; cdr3_nt: TGTGCCAGCAGTTCGACCCCTGGGGGGGTCCCCTACAATGAGCAGTTCTTC; cdr3_aa: CASSSTPGGVPYNEQFF
j_call: TRBJ1-5; cdr3_length: 15; v_call: TRBV15; d_call: TRBD1; clone_size: .; cdr3_nt: TGTGCCACCAGCAGAGAGGGGACAGGGAGGCAGCCCCAGCATTTT; cdr3_aa: CATSREGTGRQPQHF
j_call: TRBJ1-2; cdr3_length: 15; v_call: TRBV7-9; d_call: TRBD1; clone_size: .; cdr3_nt: TGTGCCAGCAGCCCACCGGGACAGGGGCTCTATGGCTACACCTTC; cdr3_aa: CASSPPGQGLYGYTF
j_call: TRBJ2-7; cdr3_length: 15; v_call: TRBV28; d_call: .; clone_size: .; cdr3_nt: TGTGCCAGCAGGTTTCGGGGTAGCGGAGCCTACGAGCAGTACTTC; cdr3_aa: CASRFRGSGAYEQYF
j_call: TRBJ2-7; cdr3_length: 14; v_call: TRBV4-3; d_call: .; clone_size: once; cdr3_nt: TGCGCCAGCAGCCATGCGCGGGGCTCCTACGAGCAGTACTTC; cdr3_aa: CASSHARGSYEQYF
j_call: TRBJ1-5; cdr3_length: 16; v_call: TRBV27; d_call: TRBD1; clone_size: .; cdr3_nt: TGTGCCAGCTCAACCTGGACAGGGGGCGTCAATCAGCCCCAGCATTTT; cdr3_aa: CASSTWTGGVNQPQHF
j_call: TRBJ2-3; cdr3_length: 15; v_call: TRBV29-1; d_call: .; clone_size: .; cdr3_nt: TGCAGCGTCGCCGGTCCGCGGGGATCCACAGATACGCAGTATTTT; cdr3_aa: CSVAGPRGSTDTQYF
j_call: TRBJ1-2; cdr3_length: 13; v_call: TRBV2; d_call: .; clone_size: .; cdr3_nt: TGTGCCAGCAGTGAGCGCAGGATCTATGGCTACACCTTC; cdr3_aa: CASSERRIYGYTF
j_call: TRBJ2-5; cdr3_length: 15; v_call: TRBV5-1; d_call: TRBD1; clone_size: .; cdr3_nt: TGCGCCAGCAGCCTGACAGGGGGTCGGGAAGAGACCCAGTACTTC; cdr3_aa: CASSLTGGREETQYF
j_call: TRBJ2-3; cdr3_length: 17; v_call: TRBV28; d_call: TRBD2; clone_size: .; cdr3_nt: TGTGCCAGCAGTTTATCTCTTGGCGGGAGAGGCACAGATACGCAGTATTTT; cdr3_aa: CASSLSLGGRGTDTQYF
j_call: TRBJ2-7; cdr3_length: 16; v_call: TRBV19; d_call: .; clone_size: .; cdr3_nt: TGTGCCAGTAGTCTTGGGACCGGAACGGGGGCCTACGAGCAGTACTTC; cdr3_aa: CASSLGTGTGAYEQYF
j_call: TRBJ1-1; cdr3_length: 14; v_call: TRBV28; d_call: .; clone_size: .; cdr3_nt: TGTGCCAGCAGCCTTGAACTAGGCGGAACTGAAGCTTTCTTT; cdr3_aa: CASSLELGGTEAFF
j_call: TRBJ2-2; cdr3_length: 16; v_call: TRBV19; d_call: TRBD2; clone_size: .; cdr3_nt: TGTGCCAGTAGTCCCTTGCAACTAGCGGGAGCCGGGGAGCTGTTTTTT; cdr3_aa: CASSPLQLAGAGELFF
j_call: TRBJ1-1; cdr3_length: 15; v_call: TRBV4-3; d_call: .; clone_size: .; cdr3_nt: TGCGCCAGCAGCCAAGATCTTGGACAGAACACTGAAGCTTTCTTT; cdr3_aa: CASSQDLGQNTEAFF
j_call: TRBJ1-5; cdr3_length: 17; v_call: TRBV7-2; d_call: .; clone_size: .; cdr3_nt: TGTGCCAGCAGCTTAGATATAGTCGCCAGGGCCAATCAGCCCCAGCATTTT; cdr3_aa: CASSLDIVARANQPQHF
j_call: TRBJ1-1; cdr3_length: 14; v_call: TRBV6-5; d_call: TRBD1; clone_size: few; cdr3_nt: TGTGCCACCCACAGGGACAGGGCATACACTGAAGCTTTCTTT; cdr3_aa: CATHRDRAYTEAFF
j_call: TRBJ2-7; cdr3_length: 14; v_call: TRBV11-1; d_call: .; clone_size: .; cdr3_nt: TGTGCCAGCAGCCTTACAGGGCCCTCCTACGAGCAGTACTTC; cdr3_aa: CASSLTGPSYEQYF
j_call: TRBJ2-2; cdr3_length: 15; v_call: TRBV5-1; d_call: TRBD1; clone_size: .; cdr3_nt: TGCGCCAGCAGAGGGGGCACGGATAACACCGGGGAGCTGTTTTTT; cdr3_aa: CASRGGTDNTGELFF
j_call: TRBJ1-2; cdr3_length: 15; v_call: TRBV5-6; d_call: .; clone_size: .; cdr3_nt: TGTGCCAGCAGCTTGGTTCAGCGGACGAACTATGGCTACACCTTC; cdr3_aa: CASSLVQRTNYGYTF
j_call: TRBJ1-1; cdr3_length: 15; v_call: TRBV9; d_call: TRBD1; clone_size: few; cdr3_nt: TGTGCCAGCAGCGTAGGTGGGACAGGGAACACTGAAGCTTTCTTT; cdr3_aa: CASSVGGTGNTEAFF
j_call: TRBJ2-4; cdr3_length: 18; v_call: TRBV27; d_call: .; clone_size: .; cdr3_nt: TGTGCCAGCAGTTTGGTGTGGGGGGAGTTGGGGTCCAAAAACATTCAGTACTTC; cdr3_aa: CASSLVWGELGSKNIQYF
j_call: TRBJ2-7; cdr3_length: 17; v_call: TRBV5-1; d_call: TRBD2; clone_size: .; cdr3_nt: TGCGCCAGCAGGGGGAGGGCTAGCGGGAGAATCCCCTACGAGCAGTACTTC; cdr3_aa: CASRGRASGRIPYEQYF
j_call: TRBJ1-2; cdr3_length: 13; v_call: TRBV18; d_call: TRBD1; clone_size: .; cdr3_nt: TGTGCCAGCTCACCACAGGGGGCGCCCGGCTACACCTTC; cdr3_aa: CASSPQGAPGYTF
j_call: TRBJ2-7; cdr3_length: 12; v_call: TRBV27; d_call: .; clone_size: few; cdr3_nt: TGTGCCAGCAGTACGACTAGTAACGAGCAGTACTTC; cdr3_aa: CASSTTSNEQYF
j_call: TRBJ2-7; cdr3_length: 14; v_call: TRBV28; d_call: TRBD1; clone_size: .; cdr3_nt: TGTGCCAGCAGAGGGACAGAGGGGTCCTACGAGCAGTACTTC; cdr3_aa: CASRGTEGSYEQYF
j_call: TRBJ2-4; cdr3_length: 15; v_call: TRBV10-3; d_call: TRBD1; clone_size: .; cdr3_nt: TGTGCCATCAGTCCCGGGACAGGGGGCAAAAACATTCAGTACTTC; cdr3_aa: CAISPGTGGKNIQYF
j_call: TRBJ1-3; cdr3_length: 17; v_call: TRBV10-3; d_call: .; clone_size: once; cdr3_nt: TGTGCCAGCAGTGAATGGCGGGGGGGAGGGTTGGAAGACACCATATATTTT; cdr3_aa: CASSEWRGGGLEDTIYF
j_call: TRBJ1-2; cdr3_length: 17; v_call: TRBV30; d_call: .; clone_size: .; cdr3_nt: TGTGCCTGGAGTGCAGAGACCGGGACATCATATTCTGGGGGCTACACCTTC; cdr3_aa: CAWSAETGTSYSGGYTF
j_call: TRBJ2-5; cdr3_length: 13; v_call: TRBV4-2; d_call: .; clone_size: .; cdr3_nt: TGTGCCAGCAGCCAAGATCGCGCTGAGACCCAGTACTTC; cdr3_aa: CASSQDRAETQYF
j_call: TRBJ2-1; cdr3_length: 15; v_call: TRBV28; d_call: TRBD2; clone_size: .; cdr3_nt: TGTGCCAGCAGTCCTCAACTAGCGGGTTCCAATGAGCAGTTCTTC; cdr3_aa: CASSPQLAGSNEQFF
j_call: TRBJ1-5; cdr3_length: 12; v_call: TRBV5-1; d_call: .; clone_size: many; cdr3_nt: TGTGCCAGCAGCTTACAGAATCAGCCCCAGCATTTT; cdr3_aa: CASSLQNQPQHF
j_call: TRBJ2-1; cdr3_length: 13; v_call: TRBV25-1; d_call: TRBD2; clone_size: .; cdr3_nt: TGTGCCAGTCGAGCGGGAGGGGAGAATGAGCAGTTCTTC; cdr3_aa: CASRAGGENEQFF
j_call: TRBJ2-3; cdr3_length: 16; v_call: TRBV9; d_call: TRBD2; clone_size: .; cdr3_nt: TGTGCCAGCAGCAGGCGGACTAGCGGGATCACAGATACGCAGTATTTT; cdr3_aa: CASSRRTSGITDTQYF